What follows are 5 T cell receptor beta chains derived from one specimen sequenced in a study of blood T cell repertoires in COVID-19. Repertoires were generated with immunoSEQ multiplex PCR, while TCRdb's copy carries only in-frame clones and drops some. Of hundreds of thousands of clones listed, roughly 89% are singletons. The sequenced sample consisted of PBMCs or T cells enriched from blood (not recorded which). The source is a woman aged 45-65 years who had been exposed to COVID-19.

The chain recombines TRBV28 with TRBJ2-5; 10 bases match TRBD1. The germline V gene encodes CDR1 MDHEN and CDR2 SYDVKM. V was clipped by 10 bases and J by 1 base; unmatched bases: 9. CDR3 length: 15 amino acids. The CDR3 region has the DNA TGTGCCATAGACTCCCGGGACAGGGGCCAAGAGACCCAGTACTTC. Translation: CAIDSRDRGQETQYF.

The chain carries TRBV7-8 and TRBJ2-1; D unresolved. Germline CDR1 SGHVS, CDR2 FQNEAQ. CDR3 size: 18 residues. Trimming removed 2 bases at V and 0 bases at J, with 17 bases between. CDR3 region: CASSLSPPVHDSYNEQFF. The CDR3 DNA reads TGTGCCAGCAGCTTATCCCCTCCGGTCCACGACTCCTACAATGAGCAGTTCTTC. The complete variable domain, with remaining parts taken from reference TRBV7-8 and TRBJ2-1, reads GAGVSQSPRYKVAKRGQDVALRCDPISGHVSLFWYQQALGQGPEFLTYFQNEAQLDKSGLPSDRFFAERPEGSVSTLKIQRTQQEDSAVYLCASSLSPPVHDSYNEQFFGPGTRLTVL.

V and J are TRBV4-1 and TRBJ1-2; 11 bases are a match to TRBD1. Germline-derived CDR1 and CDR2 are MGHRA and YSYEKL. The CDR3 has 16 residues. J gave up 3 bases and V 3 bases, and 6 bases lay outside the gene matches. The chain's CDR3 is CASSHGPGQGDYGYTF. The CDR3, as DNA: TGCGCCAGCAGCCATGGACCGGGACAGGGGGACTATGGCTACACCTTC.

In this sample, this clone turned up once. The chain couples TRBV30 to TRBJ1-5; TRBD1 matches 7 bases. Germline V gene data show CDR1 as GTSNPN and CDR2 as SVGIG (reference sequence). The CDR3 spans 14 residues. With 3 bases clipped from V and 4 bases from J, the junction kept 6 bases outside the gene matches. Written as DNA, the CDR3 is TGTGCCTGGAGCGAGACAGGGATAAATCAGCCCCAGCATTTT. Translating it yields CAWSETGINQPQHF. The entire variable domain, with the rest obtained from reference TRBV30 and TRBJ1-5, is as follows: SQTIHQWPATLVQPVGSPLSLECTVEGTSNPNLYWYRQAAGRGLQLLFYSVGIGQISSEVPQNLSASRPQDRQFILSSKKLLLSDSGFYLCAWSETGINQPQHFGDGTRLSIL.

The J gene is TRBJ2-3, the V gene TRBV4-2; 11 positions match TRBD2. The CDR3 runs 16 residues. Germline lookup yields CDR1 LGHNA and CDR2 YNFKEQ. Trimming at V came to 4 bases and at J to 4 bases, leaving 7 bases not matched to a gene. Here the CDR3 reads CASSPQSSGGSDTQYF. As DNA, the CDR3 is TGTGCCAGCAGCCCTCAATCTAGCGGGGGGTCAGATACGCAGTATTTT.